A selection of T cell receptor beta chains follows, all from one sample in a study of T cell responses to AZD1222 COVID-19 vaccine. Assay used: immunoSEQ multiplex PCR; TCRdb lists only in-frame clones, some missing. The sample holds 80,000 to 100,000 clones, around nine tenths seen once. This material consisted of peripheral blood, taken on day 0 of AZD1222 vaccination. All receptors come from an adult in good health. The CDR3 runs from the conserved cysteine through the conserved F or W.

CDR3 length: 12; V gene: TRBV5-1; J gene: TRBJ1-2; CDR3 protein: CASSPSRDGYTF
CDR3 length: 14; V gene: TRBV9; J gene: TRBJ2-3; CDR3 protein: CASSVLAGTDTQYF
CDR3 length: 13; V gene: TRBV6-5; J gene: TRBJ1-1; CDR3 protein: CASIRGQGVEAFF
CDR3 length: 14; V gene: TRBV6-5; J gene: TRBJ1-5; CDR3 protein: CASSYSGGGQPQHF
CDR3 length: 16; V gene: TRBV5-6; J gene: TRBJ2-4; CDR3 protein: CASSLLGQGATNIQYF
CDR3 length: 16; V gene: TRBV7-3; J gene: TRBJ2-2; CDR3 protein: CASSLNRATSTGELFF
CDR3 length: 15; V gene: TRBV15; J gene: TRBJ2-7; CDR3 protein: CATSRDQPGSYEQYF
CDR3 length: 17; V gene: TRBV7-7; J gene: TRBJ2-5; CDR3 protein: CASSLALRGQVAQTQYF
CDR3 length: 14; V gene: TRBV5-1; J gene: TRBJ1-5; CDR3 protein: CASSLGTVNQPQHF
CDR3 length: 13; V gene: TRBV19; J gene: TRBJ1-3; CDR3 protein: CASSPVIGNTIYF
CDR3 length: 17; V gene: TRBV13; J gene: TRBJ2-3; CDR3 protein: CASTKSSGGAGADTQYF
CDR3 length: 14; V gene: TRBV6-6; J gene: TRBJ1-4; CDR3 protein: CASSPRGANEKLFF
CDR3 length: 18; V gene: TRBV5-4; J gene: TRBJ2-7; CDR3 protein: CASSPYPPGQGVPYEQYF
CDR3 length: 13; V gene: TRBV6-2/TRBV6-3; J gene: TRBJ1-2; CDR3 protein: CASSRGMNYGYTF
CDR3 length: 12; V gene: TRBV7-9; J gene: TRBJ2-7; CDR3 protein: CASSSISYEQYF
CDR3 length: 13; V gene: TRBV6-1; J gene: TRBJ2-3; CDR3 protein: CASSELSTDTQYF
CDR3 length: 11; V gene: TRBV3-1/TRBV3-2; J gene: TRBJ1-4; CDR3 protein: CASTQGVQLFF
CDR3 length: 15; V gene: TRBV28; J gene: TRBJ1-3; CDR3 protein: CASSLSVASGNTIYF
CDR3 length: 14; V gene: TRBV5-1; J gene: TRBJ2-5; CDR3 protein: CASSLGGGQETQYF
CDR3 length: 12; V gene: TRBV12-3/TRBV12-4; J gene: TRBJ2-2; CDR3 protein: CASSLVPGELFF
CDR3 length: 11; V gene: TRBV3-1/TRBV3-2; J gene: TRBJ2-2; CDR3 protein: CASSQVRELFF
CDR3 length: 16; V gene: TRBV19; J gene: TRBJ1-1; CDR3 protein: CATTSGTGGTYTEAFF
CDR3 length: 15; V gene: TRBV2; J gene: TRBJ2-1; CDR3 protein: CASSFMGQGPNEQFF
CDR3 length: 13; V gene: TRBV11-2; J gene: TRBJ1-4; CDR3 protein: CASSSTANEKLFF
CDR3 length: 12; V gene: TRBV3-1/TRBV3-2; J gene: TRBJ2-2; CDR3 protein: CASSQGGRELFF
CDR3 length: 11; V gene: TRBV12-3/TRBV12-4; J gene: TRBJ2-2; CDR3 protein: CASSTPGELFF
CDR3 length: 17; V gene: TRBV11-2; J gene: TRBJ2-1; CDR3 protein: CASSVGLLAGGRNEQFF
CDR3 length: 16; V gene: TRBV11-1; J gene: TRBJ2-5; CDR3 protein: CASRGSRDRREETQYF
CDR3 length: 17; V gene: TRBV19; J gene: TRBJ2-3; CDR3 protein: CASSSFSGTGEPDTQYF
CDR3 length: 15; V gene: TRBV7-9; J gene: TRBJ2-1; CDR3 protein: CASSAPGISYNEQFF
CDR3 length: 12; V gene: TRBV7-9; J gene: TRBJ1-1; CDR3 protein: CASSAVGSEAFF
CDR3 length: 15; V gene: TRBV6-5; J gene: TRBJ2-1; CDR3 protein: CASSPGLAVSSEQFF
CDR3 length: 16; V gene: TRBV5-1; J gene: TRBJ1-4; CDR3 protein: CASSLDRGRSNEKLFF
CDR3 length: 12; V gene: TRBV7-2; J gene: TRBJ1-6; CDR3 protein: CASSLYSGPLHF
CDR3 length: 14; V gene: TRBV9; J gene: TRBJ2-7; CDR3 protein: CASSSGGTLYEQYF
CDR3 length: 14; V gene: TRBV4-1; J gene: TRBJ2-4; CDR3 protein: CASSLRQGENIQYF
CDR3 length: 16; V gene: TRBV3-1/TRBV3-2; J gene: TRBJ2-7; CDR3 protein: CASSHITGTGGYEQYF
CDR3 length: 16; V gene: TRBV23-1; J gene: TRBJ2-7; CDR3 protein: CASSQSLRDRSYEQYF
CDR3 length: 14; V gene: TRBV3-1/TRBV3-2; J gene: TRBJ2-7; CDR3 protein: CASSQAGRGYEQYF
CDR3 length: 17; V gene: TRBV2; J gene: TRBJ2-3; CDR3 protein: CASRRTSGGIGTDTQYF
CDR3 length: 11; V gene: TRBV3-1/TRBV3-2; J gene: TRBJ2-5; CDR3 protein: CASSQEETQYF